This T cell receptor (beta chain) was captured by sequencing in a study of preoperative IRX-2 immunotherapy in early breast cancer. TCRdb's copy holds only in-frame clones and misses some; the assay was immunoSEQ multiplex PCR. The sample yields approximately 100,000 clones, roughly 90% seen once. This clone was recorded only once. Treatment indicated: preoperative locoregional IRX-2 cytokine immunotherapy. Preoperative locoregional IRX-2 cytokine immunotherapy was tested in the phase Ib source study. The sequence came from a human donor with breast cancer. Source: tumor tissue, taken after IRX-2 immunotherapy.

This chain's CDR3 is CASSQGTLDYEQYF. In DNA, the CDR3 is TGTGCCAGCTCACAAGGGACACTGGACTACGAGCAGTACTTC. The chain joins TRBV18 to TRBJ2-7; D is possibly TRBD1 (6 bases). Between the trimmed V and J ends, which lost 4 bases and 3 bases, there was a span of 13 bases. Germline CDR1 KGHSH, CDR2 LQKENI. The CDR3 loop spans 14 amino acids.